This TCR beta chain derives from a study of identical twins (dated by TCRdb to 2016 to 2018). For context, the study as a whole: To test whether fetal clonotypes persist, the study used deep sequencing on TCR alpha and beta repertoires from monozygotic twins, unrelated adults of various ages, and cord blood. Replicate twin experiments were performed at different times using different library preparation protocols to rule out contamination.

Concerning this clonotype itself: Its antigen is still unknown. No base-level quality is on record; no much larger clone is a single base apart.

Study-wide conclusions, independent of this receptor: Because the same donors could not be followed over many years, conclusions were based on cross-sectional statistical analysis. Abundant cord blood beta clonotypes had fewer insertions, young adult naive repertoires showed a similar but weaker trend, and memory repertoires showed no such trend. Excess twin sharing in beta out-of-frame sequences was weaker because fewer shared sequences lowered the signal-to-noise ratio. Compared with coincidental sharing between unrelated individuals, out-of-frame TCR alpha sequences shared between twins showed an excess of sequences with low generation probability. In monozygotic twins, out-of-frame TCR alpha sharing was systematically underestimated by recombination models, although the models agreed with sharing between unrelated individuals. Invariant T cells such as MAIT and iNKT could partly confound zero-insertion analyses, although diverse VJ usage argued against such confounding for most clonotypes.

Only healthy Caucasian donors were included. Three pairs of female monozygotic twins, all aged about 18 to 29 years, made up the twin cohort. Peripheral blood mononuclear cells were used as the source from which RNA for TCR libraries was isolated. Libraries were prepared through 5' RACE. Sequencing used an Illumina HiSeq 2000. A universal primer binding site was added through template switching, and the final cDNA carried a unique molecular identifier so that TCR cDNA molecules could be counted accurately. Specific primers in the conserved constant-segment region were used to synthesize first-strand cDNA for the TCR alpha and beta chains. To control for contamination, every cDNA library carried two barcodes: a SMART-Mk sample barcode plus Illumina barcodes. TruSeq adapter sequences and Illumina sample barcodes were added in two successive PCR steps. The TCR alpha and beta cDNA libraries were sequenced on the Illumina HiSeq platform using custom primers. The paper's processing steps were these. Raw reads were processed with MiGEC to extract unique molecular identifiers, and MiXCR was used to determine CDR3 positions. For each individual, recombination models were inferred using an EM algorithm with the repgenHMM and IGoR tools. The tcR package in R was used for shared clonotype analysis, with sharing normalized by the product of cloneset sizes. To study raw recombination free of thymic and clonal selection effects, out-of-frame nonproductive sequences were analyzed. The public reads were quality trimmed at Q25 with fastp and then assembled into clones with MiXCR by TCRdb, keeping productive beta chains. Every CDR3 protein is listed once, alongside the most common genes and DNA of its rows. The V and J calls and clone size come from TCRdb's table, not from the authors' own analysis. The sample table shows some 730,000 distinct CDR3 sequences, and over 15% are seen once. The ten largest clones add up to roughly 13% of the sample.

The germline V gene specifies SGHDT as CDR1 and YYEEEE as CDR2. From V the trimming removes 2 bases and from J it removes 6 bases, while the gene matches leave 12 bases of the junction unaccounted for. The CDR3 goes from the cysteine to the phenylalanine over 18 residues. Only the CDR3 DNA stays, 54 bases, in frame from base 1. In addition, the sample was reused for a study of T cells expressing NK-cell markers. Reported in the second study: TCR beta-chain repertoires were profiled in sorted CD3+CD56+NKG2C+, CD3+CD56+NKG2C- and CD3+CD56-NKG2C+ T-cell subsets from several donors. Among the eight sequenced donors, only one was HCMV-seronegative, while the other seven were HCMV-seropositive. To restrict sorting to alphabetaTCR-expressing T cells, an anti-gammadeltaTCR antibody was added in several experiments. For roughly six donors, the dominant CD3+CD56+NKG2C+ clonotypes were among the top 10 CD8+ clonotypes and accounted for roughly 1.0-8% of CD8+ T cells. Those dominant clonotypes were again the most abundant among CD3+CD56-NKG2C+ cells in a handful of donors, at roughly 25-65%. It remained unclear whether the expanded NKG2C-expressing T cell clones were specific for HCMV antigens. Randomly selected healthy volunteers, three men and five women, were used as the eight sequenced donors. HCMV serostatus was determined by detecting HCMV-specific IgG in serum with a commercial ELISA kit. Bulk peripheral blood T-cell repertoires were additionally sequenced from unsorted PBMC for over 5 donors. MIGEC was used to demultiplex reads and group reads by UMI, and MiTCR was used to assemble and quantify clonotypes. To remove erroneous sequences, TCR cDNA sequences were retained only when supported by two or more reads. Downstream repertoire analysis used the tcR package, and clonotypes were matched across fractions by CDR3 nucleotide sequence plus V segment. VDJmatch was used to annotate antigen specificity against VDJdb, with one amino acid substitution allowed in CDR3.

Material: PBMCs. This chain joins TRBV5-6 to TRBJ2-7; 15 central nucleotides agree with TRBD2. The sequence was collected from a woman aged 18-30 years in good health. The DNA sequence is as follows: TGTGCCAGCAGCTTTCGGACTAGCGGGAGGGCCTCTAGTACCGAGCAGTACTTC. This is translated as CASSFRTSGRASSTEQYF.